This T cell receptor beta chain was documented in a study of blood T cell repertoires in COVID-19. Study-level information: Samples came from the United States, Italy and Spain, spanning acute and convalescent COVID-19. The analysed material was cDNA or gDNA that came from T cells, B-cell-depleted T cells, or PBMCs.

Clones were sequenced by immunoSEQ multiplex PCR, and TCRdb holds only the in-frame ones, with some missing. Found here are 200,000 to 250,000 clones, more than 65% of them singletons; the top ten hold 3.5% to 4%. The CDR3 contains 16 residues. The V end lost 3 bases, the J end lost 8 bases, and 20 bases lay between the germline ends. CDR1 is ENHRY and CDR2 is SYGVKD in the germline V gene. Sequencing input: peripheral blood. The TCR originated in a woman older than 75 with acute or convalescent COVID-19. The chain couples TRBV10-3 to TRBJ2-1, with D possibly being TRBD1 (6 bases). The CDR3 spells CAISEGLSGGRDEQFF. The DNA of the CDR3 is TGTGCCATCAGTGAAGGTCTCAGTGGGGGCCGGGATGAGCAGTTCTTC.